This TCR beta chain was recorded in a study of immune characterization of retroperitoneal liposarcoma. TCRdb independently ran MiXCR on the PCR reads; one entry per CDR3 protein. The sample has around 11,000 distinct CDR3 sequences; under 35% are singletons. Trimming removed 5 bases from V and 10 bases from J; junction bases left unmatched: 8. The V gene's germline CDR1 is SGHTA and CDR2 FQGNSA. The CDR3 length is 14 residues. Sequencing was done on a sample of tumor tissue. This rearrangement joins TRBV7-2 to TRBJ1-6; 7 bases are a match to TRBD1. This receptor was taken from a male donor with retroperitoneal liposarcoma. The CDR3 loop is CASSPGQVSSPLHF. CDR3 sequence (DNA): TGTGCCAGCAGCCCTGGACAGGTCAGCTCACCCCTCCACTTT.